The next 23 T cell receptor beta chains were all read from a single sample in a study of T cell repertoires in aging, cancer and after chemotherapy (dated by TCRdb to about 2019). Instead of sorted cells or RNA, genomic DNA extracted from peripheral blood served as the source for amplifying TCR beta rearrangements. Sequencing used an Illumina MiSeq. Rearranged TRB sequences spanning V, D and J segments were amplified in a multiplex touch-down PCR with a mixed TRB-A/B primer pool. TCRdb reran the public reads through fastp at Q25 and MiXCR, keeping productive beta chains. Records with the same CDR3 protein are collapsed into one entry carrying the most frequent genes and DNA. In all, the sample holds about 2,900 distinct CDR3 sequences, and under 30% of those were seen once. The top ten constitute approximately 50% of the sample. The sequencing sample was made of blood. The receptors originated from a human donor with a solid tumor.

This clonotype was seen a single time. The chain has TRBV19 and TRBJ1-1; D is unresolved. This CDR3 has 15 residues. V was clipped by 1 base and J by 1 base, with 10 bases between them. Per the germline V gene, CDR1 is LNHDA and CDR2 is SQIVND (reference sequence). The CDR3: CASSIGAGRNTEAFF. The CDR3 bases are TGTGCCAGTAGTATAGGGGCGGGAAGGAACACTGAAGCTTTCTTT.

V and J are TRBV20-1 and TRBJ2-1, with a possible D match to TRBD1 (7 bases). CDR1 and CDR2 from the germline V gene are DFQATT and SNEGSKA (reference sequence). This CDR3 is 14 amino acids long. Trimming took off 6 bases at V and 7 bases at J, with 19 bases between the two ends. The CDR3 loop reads CSADWPGGYNEQFF. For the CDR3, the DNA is TGCAGTGCCGACTGGCCAGGGGGGTATAATGAGCAGTTCTTC.

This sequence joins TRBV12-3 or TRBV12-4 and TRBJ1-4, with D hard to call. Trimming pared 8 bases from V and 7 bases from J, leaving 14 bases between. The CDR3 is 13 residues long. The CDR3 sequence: CASRFTGLEKLFF. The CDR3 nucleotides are TGTGCCAGCCGCTTTACGGGCCTTGAAAAACTGTTTTTT.

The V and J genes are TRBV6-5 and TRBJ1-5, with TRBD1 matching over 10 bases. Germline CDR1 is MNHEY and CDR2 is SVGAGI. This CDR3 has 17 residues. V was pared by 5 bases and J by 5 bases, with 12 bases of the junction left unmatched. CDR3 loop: CASSAPPTGGVDQPQHF. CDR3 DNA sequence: TGTGCCAGCAGTGCACCGCCGACAGGGGGCGTGGATCAGCCCCAGCATTTT.

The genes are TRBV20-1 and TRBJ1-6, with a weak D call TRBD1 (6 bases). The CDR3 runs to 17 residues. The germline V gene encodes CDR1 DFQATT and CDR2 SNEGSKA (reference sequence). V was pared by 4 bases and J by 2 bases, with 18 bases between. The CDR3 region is CSATGTLSRPYNSPLHF. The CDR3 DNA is TGCAGTGCTACCGGGACACTATCAAGGCCCTATAATTCACCCCTCCACTTT.

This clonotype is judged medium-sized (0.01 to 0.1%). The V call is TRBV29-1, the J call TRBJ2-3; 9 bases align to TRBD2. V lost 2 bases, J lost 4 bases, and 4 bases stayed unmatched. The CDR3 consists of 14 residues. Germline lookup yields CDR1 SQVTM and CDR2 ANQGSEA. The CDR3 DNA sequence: TGCAGCGTTGAATCTAGCGGGGTATCAGATACGCAGTATTTT. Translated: CSVESSGVSDTQYF.

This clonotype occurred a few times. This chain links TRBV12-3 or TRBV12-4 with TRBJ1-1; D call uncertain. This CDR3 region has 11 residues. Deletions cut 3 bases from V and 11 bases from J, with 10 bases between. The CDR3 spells CASSFGQRAFF. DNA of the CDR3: TGTGCCAGCAGTTTTGGGCAGAGGGCTTTCTTT.

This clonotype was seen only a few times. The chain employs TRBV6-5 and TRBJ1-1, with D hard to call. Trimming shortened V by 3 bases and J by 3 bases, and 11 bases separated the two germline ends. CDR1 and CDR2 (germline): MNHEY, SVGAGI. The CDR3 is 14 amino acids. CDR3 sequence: CASSYRWADTEAFF. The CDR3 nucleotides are TGTGCCAGCAGTTATCGATGGGCGGACACTGAAGCTTTCTTT.

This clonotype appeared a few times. The CDR3 sequence is CASSQDFGFSGANVLTF. In nucleotides, the CDR3 is TGTGCCAGCAGCCAAGATTTCGGATTTTCTGGGGCCAACGTCCTGACTTTC. The V and J genes are TRBV14 and TRBJ2-6; D is undetermined. Trimming left V 0 bases short and J 1 base short, with 10 bases between. The CDR3 spans 17 residues. Germline V gives CDR1 SGHDN, CDR2 FVKESK.

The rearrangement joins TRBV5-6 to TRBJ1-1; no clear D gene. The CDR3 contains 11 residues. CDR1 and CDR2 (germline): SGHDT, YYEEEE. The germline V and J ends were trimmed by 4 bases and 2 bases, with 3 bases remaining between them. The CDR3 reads CASSQNTEAFF. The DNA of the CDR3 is TGTGCCAGCAGCCAAAACACTGAAGCTTTCTTT.

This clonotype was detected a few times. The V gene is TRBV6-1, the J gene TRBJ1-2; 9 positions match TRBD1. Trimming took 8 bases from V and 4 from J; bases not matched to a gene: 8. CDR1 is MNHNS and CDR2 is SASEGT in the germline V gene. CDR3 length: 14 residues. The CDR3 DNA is TGTGCCAGCGTTCTAGGACAGGGGAGCTATGGCTACACCTTC. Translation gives CASVLGQGSYGYTF.

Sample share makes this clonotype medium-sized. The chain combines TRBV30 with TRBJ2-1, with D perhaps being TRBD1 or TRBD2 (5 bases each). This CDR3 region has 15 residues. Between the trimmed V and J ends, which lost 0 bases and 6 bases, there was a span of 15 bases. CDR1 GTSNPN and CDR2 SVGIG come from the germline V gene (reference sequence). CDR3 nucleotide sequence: TGTGCCTGGAGTGTATCGGGGCCGCCGGTCAATGAGCAGTTCTTC. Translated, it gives CAWSVSGPPVNEQFF. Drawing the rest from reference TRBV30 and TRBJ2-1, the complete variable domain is SQTIHQWPATLVQPVGSPLSLECTVEGTSNPNLYWYRQAAGRGLQLLFYSVGIGQISSEVPQNLSASRPQDRQFILSSKKLLLSDSGFYLCAWSVSGPPVNEQFFGPGTRLTVL.

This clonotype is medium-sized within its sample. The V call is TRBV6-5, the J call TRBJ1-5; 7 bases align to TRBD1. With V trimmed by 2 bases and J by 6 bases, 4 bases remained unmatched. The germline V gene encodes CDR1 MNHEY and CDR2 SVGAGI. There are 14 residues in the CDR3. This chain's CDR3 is CASSYGGTAQPQHF. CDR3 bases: TGTGCCAGCAGTTACGGCGGGACAGCTCAGCCCCAGCATTTT.

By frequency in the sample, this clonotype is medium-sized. For the CDR3, the DNA is TGTGCCAGTAGTCCCCCACTCCCGGGACAGGGACAAGAGACCCAGTACTTC. The encoded protein is CASSPPLPGQGQETQYF. V usage is TRBV19 and J usage is TRBJ2-5; 9 nucleotides agree with TRBD1. The germline CDR1 and CDR2 sequences are LNHDA and SQIVND (reference sequence). This CDR3 is built from 17 residues. V dropped 5 bases and J dropped 2; count of bases not matched to a gene: 12.

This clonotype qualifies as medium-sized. The CDR3 DNA reads TGTGCCTGGAGAGGGTATGAGACCCAGTACTTC. This translates into CAWRGYETQYF. This sequence joins TRBV30 and TRBJ2-5; D gene uncertain. The CDR3 loop spans 11 amino acids. CDR1 is GTSNPN, CDR2 SVGIG, per germline (reference sequence). Trimming removed 3 bases from V and 5 bases from J, with 7 bases in between.

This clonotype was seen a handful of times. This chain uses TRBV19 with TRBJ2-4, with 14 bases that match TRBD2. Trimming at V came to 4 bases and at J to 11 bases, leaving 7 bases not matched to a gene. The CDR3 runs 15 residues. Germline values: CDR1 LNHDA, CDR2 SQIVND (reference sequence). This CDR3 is CASSTRGLAGGLQYF. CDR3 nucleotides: TGTGCCAGTAGTACCAGAGGACTAGCGGGAGGCCTTCAGTACTTC.

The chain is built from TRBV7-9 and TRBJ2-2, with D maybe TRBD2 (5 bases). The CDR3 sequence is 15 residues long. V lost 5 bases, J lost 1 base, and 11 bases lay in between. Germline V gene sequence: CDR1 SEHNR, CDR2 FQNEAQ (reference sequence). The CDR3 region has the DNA TGTGCCAGCAGCCCCCGTGAGGGGAACACCGGGGAGCTGTTTTTT. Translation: CASSPREGNTGELFF.

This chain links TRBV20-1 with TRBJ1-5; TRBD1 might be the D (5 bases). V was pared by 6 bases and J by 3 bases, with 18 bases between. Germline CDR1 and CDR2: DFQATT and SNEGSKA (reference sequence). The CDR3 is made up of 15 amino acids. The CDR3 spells CSALGGGENNQPQHF. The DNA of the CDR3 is TGCAGTGCCCTGGGAGGAGGGGAAAACAATCAGCCCCAGCATTTT.

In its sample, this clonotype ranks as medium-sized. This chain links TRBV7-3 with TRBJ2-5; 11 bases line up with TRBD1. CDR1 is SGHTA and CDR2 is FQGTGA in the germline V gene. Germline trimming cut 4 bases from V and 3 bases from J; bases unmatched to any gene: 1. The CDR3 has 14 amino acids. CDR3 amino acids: CASSSGQGEETQYF. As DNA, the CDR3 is TGTGCCAGCAGCTCGGGACAGGGGGAAGAGACCCAGTACTTC.

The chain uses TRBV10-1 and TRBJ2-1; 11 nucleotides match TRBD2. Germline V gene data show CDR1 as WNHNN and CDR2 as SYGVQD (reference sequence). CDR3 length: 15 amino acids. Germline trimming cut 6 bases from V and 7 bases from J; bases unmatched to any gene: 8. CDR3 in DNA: TGCGCCAGCAGCACTAGCGGGGGAGCTTGGAATGAGCAGTTCTTC. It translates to CASSTSGGAWNEQFF.

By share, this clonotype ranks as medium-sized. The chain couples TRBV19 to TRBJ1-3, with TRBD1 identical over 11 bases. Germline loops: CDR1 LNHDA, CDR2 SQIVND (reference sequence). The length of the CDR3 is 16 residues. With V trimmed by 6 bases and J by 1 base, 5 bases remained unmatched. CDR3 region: CASSPGQGASGNTIYF. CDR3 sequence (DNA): TGTGCCAGTAGCCCCGGACAGGGGGCGTCTGGAAACACCATATATTTT.

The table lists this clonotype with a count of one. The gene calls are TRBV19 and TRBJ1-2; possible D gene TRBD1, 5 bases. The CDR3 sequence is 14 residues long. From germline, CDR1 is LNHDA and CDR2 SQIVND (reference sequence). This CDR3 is CVSSPGTANYGYTF. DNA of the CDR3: TGTGTTAGTAGTCCTGGGACCGCTAACTATGGCTACACCTTC.

CDR3 coding DNA: TGTGCCAGCAGTCCACGACAGACCAGCACAGATACGCAGTATTTT. Protein sequence: CASSPRQTSTDTQYF. The J gene is TRBJ2-3, the V gene TRBV6-6; D might be TRBD1 (5 bases). This CDR3 is 15 amino acids long. V was shortened by 5 bases and J by 0 bases, with 12 bases between the two germline ends. CDR1 and CDR2 from the germline V gene are MNHNY and SVGAGI (reference sequence).